The rows below give T cell receptor beta chains drawn from one sample of a study of cytomegalovirus exposure and HLA in healthy donors. Produced via immunoSEQ multiplex PCR; TCRdb's table is partial and in-frame only. This table has fewer than 150,000 clones, just under 80% appearing once. Sequenced sample: PBMCs. Source of these receptors: a man aged 25-45 years in good health and CMV-seronegative. Both conserved end residues are part of each CDR3. The D gene is left open where the match is weak. Clone size is not always given. Where it is, it says once, few, many or a class for expanded clones.

TRBJ2-1 | TRBV27 | . | . | TGTGCCAGCAGTTCCGAGACACTTAGCTCCTACAATGAGCAGTTCTTC | CASSSETLSSYNEQFF
TRBJ2-5 | TRBV18 | few | . | TGTGCCAGCTCACCCTCAGAGACCCAGTACTTC | CASSPSETQYF
TRBJ2-7 | TRBV6-6 | few | TRBD2 | TGTGCCAGCAGTTCCCCGACTAGCGGAACCTACGAGCAGTACTTC | CASSSPTSGTYEQYF
TRBJ1-5 | TRBV5-6 | . | . | TGTGCCAGCAGCTTGGGGTTGGCGGATCAGCCCCAGCATTTT | CASSLGLADQPQHF
TRBJ1-1 | TRBV6-1 | . | TRBD1 | TGTGCCAGCAGAGCCGACAGGGGGCCGGGCACTGAAGCTTTCTTT | CASRADRGPGTEAFF
TRBJ2-1 | TRBV15 | once | TRBD1 | TGTGCCACCAGCAGAGGACAGGGCCTCAATGAGCAGTTCTTC | CATSRGQGLNEQFF
TRBJ2-5 | TRBV5-1 | once | TRBD1 | TGCGCCAGCAGCCCGGGACAGGGAATCGGTATGGAGACCCAGTACTTC | CASSPGQGIGMETQYF
TRBJ2-3 | TRBV7-9 | few | . | TGTGCCAGCATCCCTGCCATGGGGCAGCGCACAGATACGCAGTATTTT | CASIPAMGQRTDTQYF
TRBJ2-3 | TRBV7-3 | . | TRBD2 | TGTGCCAGCAGCTTAATCTCGGGGGCTAGCGGGAGTGCAGATACGCAGTATTTT | CASSLISGASGSADTQYF
TRBJ2-1 | TRBV30 | . | TRBD2 | TGTGCCTGGAGTGAGATAGCGGGAGGGCCCTTAATCAATGAGCAGTTCTTC | CAWSEIAGGPLINEQFF
TRBJ1-4 | TRBV6-5 | few | . | TGTGCCAGCAGTTACAATGAGAGAAATGAAAAACTGTTTTTT | CASSYNERNEKLFF
TRBJ1-5 | TRBV6-1 | . | . | TGTGCCAGCAGACCTACCAATCAGCCCCAGCATTTT | CASRPTNQPQHF
TRBJ1-1 | TRBV28 | . | . | TGTGCCAGCAGTTTAGGAGGGCTGATCGAAGCTTTCTTT | CASSLGGLIEAFF
TRBJ1-2 | TRBV4-1 | . | TRBD1 | TGCGCCAGCAGCCAAGAACACAGGGGAAACGGCTACACCTTC | CASSQEHRGNGYTF
TRBJ1-1 | TRBV25-1 | . | . | TGTGCCAGCAGTGAATATTTTAGTAGGGGGAACACTGAAGCTTTCTTT | CASSEYFSRGNTEAFF
TRBJ2-6 | TRBV15 | . | . | TGTGCCACCAGCAGAGCTACAGGAAGCTCTGGGGCCAACGTCCTGACTTTC | CATSRATGSSGANVLTF
TRBJ2-2 | TRBV7-9 | . | . | TGTGCCAGCAGCTTTCCGGCAGGGCGATCCGGGGAGCTGTTTTTT | CASSFPAGRSGELFF
TRBJ2-3 | TRBV6-1 | . | TRBD2 | TGTGCCAGCAGTGACAGAGGACTAGCCACAGATACGCAGTATTTT | CASSDRGLATDTQYF
TRBJ1-1 | TRBV28 | . | TRBD1 | TGTGCCCGGGCGGGACAGGGGAGGAACACTGAAGCTTTCTTT | CARAGQGRNTEAFF
TRBJ1-5 | TRBV30 | few | TRBD1 | TGTGCCTGGAGTACTCAGGGGGCATGGCAGCCCCAGCATTTT | CAWSTQGAWQPQHF
TRBJ1-5 | TRBV6-5 | few | . | TGTGCCAGCAGGACACGGAGCAATCAGCCCCAGCATTTT | CASRTRSNQPQHF
TRBJ2-7 | TRBV19 | . | TRBD1 | TGTGCCAGTTCGGACAGGGGTCCCTACGAGCAGTACTTC | CASSDRGPYEQYF
TRBJ2-4 | TRBV19 | . | TRBD1 | TGTGCCAGTAGTATGGGTAACCGGGACAGGGGAGCCAAAAACATTCAGTACTTC | CASSMGNRDRGAKNIQYF
TRBJ2-1 | TRBV6-5 | . | TRBD2 | TGTGCCAGCAGTTACCTAGCGGGGGGGTATGAGCAGTTCTTC | CASSYLAGGYEQFF
TRBJ2-7 | TRBV5-1 | few | TRBD1 | TGCGCCAGCAGCTCGACAGGGTTCCAGTACGAGCAGTACTTC | CASSSTGFQYEQYF
TRBJ2-1 | TRBV28 | . | TRBD2 | TGTGCCAGCAGTTCCCCCCGGGGGGACAATGAGCAGTTCTTC | CASSSPRGDNEQFF
TRBJ1-2 | TRBV11-2 | . | TRBD1 | TGTGCCAGCAGCCCAGGGTTCACAGGGGAGTTCTATGGCTACACCTTC | CASSPGFTGEFYGYTF
TRBJ2-1 | TRBV15 | . | TRBD1 | TGTGCCACCAGCAGAGAGGACAGGTTCTCCTACAATGAGCAGTTCTTC | CATSREDRFSYNEQFF
TRBJ2-7 | TRBV2 | . | . | TGTGCCAGCAGTGCTGGGACTGGCTCCTACGAGCAGTACTTC | CASSAGTGSYEQYF
TRBJ2-2 | TRBV4-1 | . | TRBD2 | TGCGCCAGCAGCCAAGGGGGAGGGTTGAGAAACACCGGGGAGCTGTTTTTT | CASSQGGGLRNTGELFF
TRBJ2-1 | TRBV2 | . | TRBD1 | TGTGCCAGCAGTGATCCGAATCGACAGGGGGTTGGGGAGCAGTTCTTC | CASSDPNRQGVGEQFF
TRBJ1-1 | TRBV11-2 | . | . | TGTGCCAGCAGCCTTAGCAGGGCGAACACTGAAGCTTTCTTT | CASSLSRANTEAFF
TRBJ2-7 | TRBV7-9 | once | . | TGTGCCAGCAGCTACATTGACGGGTTACACGAGCAGTACTTC | CASSYIDGLHEQYF
TRBJ2-7 | TRBV28 | . | TRBD1 | TGTGCCAGCAGCACCGGACAGGGGCTCGACGAGCAGTACTTC | CASSTGQGLDEQYF
TRBJ2-5 | TRBV5-1 | . | . | TGCGCCAGCAGCTTGAAGGGGGAAGAGACCCAGTACTTC | CASSLKGEETQYF
TRBJ2-7 | TRBV6-5 | . | TRBD2 | TGTGCCAGCAGTTACTCGGGGGGGGGAAACTCCTACGAGCAGTACTTC | CASSYSGGGNSYEQYF
TRBJ2-3 | TRBV6-5 | once | . | TGTGCCAGCAGTTACCGGGGGGCCACAGATACGCAGTATTTT | CASSYRGATDTQYF
TRBJ2-3 | TRBV6-5 | . | TRBD2 | TGTGCCAGCAGCAGGGAGGGTTTCGACACAGATACGCAGTATTTT | CASSREGFDTDTQYF
TRBJ1-1 | TRBV6-5 | few | . | TGTGCCAGCAGTTACGGAGGCACTGAAGCTTTCTTT | CASSYGGTEAFF
TRBJ1-5 | TRBV10-2 | few | . | TGCGCCAGCAACCATACGGGGGGCAATCAGCCCCAGCATTTT | CASNHTGGNQPQHF
TRBJ1-5 | TRBV5-1 | few | . | TGCGCCAGCAGCTTGGGGGGGGATAGCAATCAGCCCCAGCATTTT | CASSLGGDSNQPQHF
TRBJ2-3 | TRBV5-1 | . | TRBD1 | TGCGCCAGCAGCCTGGGACAGGGGATCGGAGATACGCAGTATTTT | CASSLGQGIGDTQYF
TRBJ1-1 | TRBV27 | . | . | TGTGCCAGCAGTAAACAGGGACCCACTGAAGCTTTCTTT | CASSKQGPTEAFF
TRBJ1-1 | TRBV25-1 | . | TRBD1 | TGTGCCAGCAGTGACAGACAGGGGGCGCAGGACATAGGGGAAGCTTTCTTT | CASSDRQGAQDIGEAFF
TRBJ2-3 | TRBV28 | . | . | TGTGCCAGCACCCCTCGAGGTTATAGCACAGATACGCAGTATTTT | CASTPRGYSTDTQYF